The next 23 T cell receptor beta chains were all read from a single sample in a study of PD-L1 blockade in urothelial cancer. Method: immunoSEQ multiplex PCR; TCRdb's copy keeps in-frame clones and lacks some. This table has more than 55,000 clones, 85% to 90% appearing once. The sample in question was PBMCs, obtained around atezolizumab (anti-PD-L1) treatment. The source of these receptors is a man aged 45-65 years with urothelial cancer.

The V gene is TRBV29-1, the J gene TRBJ1-1; D is unclear. Trimming stripped 7 bases from V and 1 base from J, with 13 bases between. Germline lookup yields CDR1 SQVTM and CDR2 ANQGSEA. CDR3 length: 13 amino acids. The chain's CDR3 is CSASDGGNTEAFF. CDR3 nucleotide sequence: TGCAGCGCCTCGGACGGAGGGAACACTGAAGCTTTCTTT.

The rearrangement links TRBV30 to TRBJ1-1; 7 nucleotides match TRBD1. V was pared by 3 bases and J by 10 bases, with 5 bases of the junction left unmatched. Per germline, CDR1 GTSNPN and CDR2 SVGIG (reference sequence). CDR3 length: 11 amino acids. CDR3: CAWRQGFGAFF. The CDR3, as DNA: TGTGCCTGGAGACAGGGGTTCGGAGCTTTCTTT.

The V and J genes are TRBV4-2 and TRBJ2-7; 9 nucleotides line up with TRBD1. V shed 1 base and J 3 bases; nucleotides not matched to a gene: 1. Germline V gene sequence: CDR1 LGHNA, CDR2 YNFKEQ. The CDR3 loop spans 14 amino acids. This chain's CDR3 is CASSQGQGDYEQYF. DNA of the CDR3: TGTGCCAGCAGCCAAGGACAGGGGGACTACGAGCAGTACTTC.

The rearrangement joins TRBV5-4 to TRBJ2-3; the D is unclear. Trimming cost V 4 bases and J 7 bases, with 10 bases left between them. Per germline, CDR1 SGHNT and CDR2 YYREEE (reference sequence). The CDR3 is 12 amino acids. This CDR3 reads CASSPYENTQYF. DNA for the CDR3: TGTGCCAGCAGCCCGTATGAGAATACGCAGTATTTT.

V is TRBV5-1 and J is TRBJ2-1; 7 bases are a match to TRBD2. This CDR3 comprises 15 residues. V was clipped by 1 base and J by 3 bases; unmatched bases: 4. CDR1 and CDR2 (germline): SGHRS, YFSETQ. CDR3 DNA: TGCGCCAGCAGCTTGTTGGGACTAAACTACAATGAGCAGTTCTTC. Translation gives CASSLLGLNYNEQFF. Full variable domain (remainder filled in from reference TRBV5-1 and TRBJ2-1): KAGVTQTPRYLIKTRGQQVTLSCSPISGHRSVSWYQQTPGQGLQFLFEYFSETQRNKGNFPGRFSGRQFSNSRSEMNVSTLELGDSALYLCASSLLGLNYNEQFFGPGTRLTVL.

The chain carries TRBV7-2 and TRBJ2-5, with TRBD1 matching over 7 bases. From germline, CDR1 is SGHTA and CDR2 FQGNSA. The J segment lost 5 bases and the V segment lost 5 bases, leaving 8 bases of the junction unmatched. CDR3 length equals 14 residues. The CDR3 region is CASSPRTGQETQYF. DNA of the CDR3: TGTGCCAGCAGCCCGAGGACAGGTCAGGAGACCCAGTACTTC.

This clone was observed once. J is TRBJ1-1 and V is TRBV6-1; weak D call: TRBD1 (5 bases). CDR1 is MNHNS and CDR2 is SASEGT in the germline V gene. The V end was cut by 5 bases, the J end by 11 bases, with 15 bases between. CDR3 length equals 12 residues. CDR3 amino acids: CASSLGGVDAFF. As DNA, the CDR3 is TGTGCCAGCAGTCTGGGGGGGGTAGACGCTTTCTTT.

The chain recombines TRBV6-5 with TRBJ2-7; tentatively, D is TRBD2 (6 bases). The V gene lost 3 bases and the J gene lost 6 bases, with 9 bases spanning the gap. Germline V gene data show CDR1 as MNHEY and CDR2 as SVGAGI. The CDR3 covers 12 residues. The CDR3: CASSYRGGEQYF. CDR3 DNA sequence: TGTGCCAGCAGTTATCGGGGAGGCGAGCAGTACTTC.

V is TRBV5-6 and J is TRBJ2-7; D is uncertain. Germline CDR1 SGHDT, CDR2 YYEEEE. Between the trimmed V and J ends, which lost 2 bases and 4 bases, there was a span of 7 bases. The CDR3 consists of 12 residues. DNA of the CDR3: TGTGCCAGCAGCTTAAACAGATACGAGCAGTACTTC. It codes for CASSLNRYEQYF.

The J gene is TRBJ1-2, the V gene TRBV30, with 8 bases fitting TRBD1. Germline trimming cut 3 bases from V and 4 bases from J; bases unmatched to any gene: 10. CDR1 GTSNPN and CDR2 SVGIG come from the germline V gene (reference sequence). The CDR3 covers 15 residues. CDR3 coding DNA: TGTGCCTGGAGAAGGATCAGGGGGCGCGGCTATGGCTACACCTTC. Protein sequence: CAWRRIRGRGYGYTF.

The gene calls are TRBV5-1 and TRBJ2-1; 8 positions agree with TRBD2. The CDR3 runs 15 residues. Trimming took 1 base from V and 3 from J; bases not matched to a gene: 3. Germline CDR1 is SGHRS and CDR2 is YFSETQ. The CDR3 loop is CASSLLLADYNEQFF. The CDR3, as DNA: TGCGCCAGCAGCTTGTTACTAGCGGACTACAATGAGCAGTTCTTC. Filled out from reference TRBV5-1 and TRBJ2-1, the complete variable domain reads KAGVTQTPRYLIKTRGQQVTLSCSPISGHRSVSWYQQTPGQGLQFLFEYFSETQRNKGNFPGRFSGRQFSNSRSEMNVSTLELGDSALYLCASSLLLADYNEQFFGPGTRLTVL.

The chain links TRBV6-6 to TRBJ1-5, with unresolved D. The V gene's germline CDR1 is MNHNY and CDR2 SVGAGI (reference sequence). The germline V and J ends were trimmed by 7 bases and 2 bases, with 12 bases remaining between them. The CDR3 is 14 residues long. DNA of the CDR3: TGTGCCAGCACCGGCCCCGGGGGCAATCAGCCCCAGCATTTT. This encodes CASTGPGGNQPQHF.

The chain employs TRBV28 and TRBJ1-2, with TRBD1 identical over 12 bases. Germline values: CDR1 MDHEN, CDR2 SYDVKM. The V gene end was trimmed by 1 base and the J gene end by 8 bases; junction bases not matched to a gene: 8. The CDR3 length is 16 residues. This CDR3 is CASSLYGTGGAGGYTF. The DNA of the CDR3 is TGTGCCAGCAGTTTATATGGGACAGGGGGCGCAGGGGGCTACACCTTC.

This sequence joins TRBV9 and TRBJ2-1, with D unresolved. This CDR3 region has 14 residues. V was cut by 6 bases and J by 5 bases, with 15 bases left in between. CDR1 is SGDLS, CDR2 YYNGEE, per germline. CDR3 coding DNA: TGTGCCAGCACCCGATCACACGCCAACAATGAGCAGTTCTTC. It is translated as CASTRSHANNEQFF.

The chain employs TRBV11-2 and TRBJ2-3; 7 bases line up with TRBD2. The CDR3 has 15 residues. Per germline, CDR1 SGHAT and CDR2 FQNNGV. V lost 0 bases, J lost 3 bases, and 3 bases stayed unmatched. CDR3 residues: CASSLDSGTTDTQYF. In nucleotides, the CDR3 is TGTGCCAGCAGCTTAGACAGCGGGACTACAGATACGCAGTATTTT.

This clone was detected only once. CDR3 nucleotides: TGTGCCAGCAGTGAATTTACAGGCTCCAATTCACCCCTCCACTTT. Protein: CASSEFTGSNSPLHF. This chain links TRBV6-1 with TRBJ1-6; weak D call: TRBD1 (5 bases). With 2 bases removed from V and 7 bases from J, the gap between germline ends came to 12 bases. In germline, CDR1 is MNHNS, CDR2 SASEGT. The CDR3 runs to 15 residues.

This sequence joins TRBV18 and TRBJ2-5; the D gene is possibly TRBD1 (6 bases). Germline V gene data show CDR1 as KGHSH and CDR2 as LQKENI. CDR3 size: 14 residues. The V end was cut by 1 base, the J end by 3 bases, with 9 bases between. Written as DNA, the CDR3 is TGTGCCAGCTCACCACAACAGGGCGAAGAGACCCAGTACTTC. This sequence encodes CASSPQQGEETQYF.

The chain links TRBV11-2 to TRBJ2-2; TRBD2 is a possible D gene (6 bases). The germline V and J ends were trimmed by 2 bases and 7 bases, with 17 bases remaining between them. Looked up from germline, CDR1 is SGHAT and CDR2 is FQNNGV. The length of the CDR3 is 16 residues. CDR3 sequence (DNA): TGTGCCAGCAGCTTATCCGGGAGCTGGGAAAGCGGGGAGCTGTTTTTT. Amino acids: CASSLSGSWESGELFF.

This rearrangement joins TRBV5-1 to TRBJ1-6; D ambiguous. CDR1 is SGHRS, CDR2 YFSETQ, per germline. V lost 0 bases to trimming and J lost 10 bases, with 14 bases between them. CDR3 size: 15 residues. CDR3 DNA: TGCGCCAGCAGCTTGGCCGGGGTCGGCGGCTCACCCCTCCACTTT. Protein: CASSLAGVGGSPLHF.

The chain is built from TRBV6-5 and TRBJ1-5; D not resolved. The V end was cut by 4 bases, the J end by 4 bases, with 11 bases between. The CDR3 sequence is 14 residues long. Germline loops: CDR1 MNHEY, CDR2 SVGAGI. This chain's CDR3 is CASSSVSINQPQHF. The CDR3 DNA reads as TGTGCCAGCAGTTCAGTTAGCATTAATCAGCCCCAGCATTTT.

This clone was detected only a few times. The J gene is TRBJ1-1, the V gene TRBV19; D not resolved. The CDR3 consists of 12 residues. CDR1 is LNHDA and CDR2 is SQIVND in the germline V gene (reference sequence). Trimming removed 4 bases from V and 1 base from J, with 4 bases in between. The CDR3 bases are TGTGCCAGTAGTACCTCGAACACTGAAGCTTTCTTT. Its translation: CASSTSNTEAFF. The variable domain in full, completed from reference TRBV19 and TRBJ1-1, reads DGGITQSPKYLFRKEGQNVTLSCEQNLNHDAMYWYRQDPGQGLRLIYYSQIVNDFQKGDIAEGYSVSREKKESFPLTVTSAQKNPTAFYLCASSTSNTEAFFGQGTRLTVV.

A few counts support this clone. The V and J genes are TRBV28 and TRBJ2-7; TRBD2 aligns across 10 bases. Trimming cost V 5 bases and J 3 bases; bases outside gene matches: 10. There are 16 residues in the CDR3. Germline CDR1 and CDR2: MDHEN and SYDVKM. The CDR3 loop reads CASSLLSGRFNYEQYF. The DNA for the CDR3 is TGTGCCAGCAGTCTACTTAGCGGGAGGTTTAACTACGAGCAGTACTTC.

The chain joins TRBV6-5 to TRBJ2-1, with 12 bases identical to TRBD2. The CDR3 is made up of 15 amino acids. V shed 6 bases, J shed 7 bases, and the junction held 7 bases outside the gene matches. Germline-derived CDR1 and CDR2 are MNHEY and SVGAGI. This chain's CDR3 is CASSSLAGGLNEQFF. As DNA, the CDR3 is TGTGCCAGCAGCTCTCTAGCGGGAGGGCTGAATGAGCAGTTCTTC.